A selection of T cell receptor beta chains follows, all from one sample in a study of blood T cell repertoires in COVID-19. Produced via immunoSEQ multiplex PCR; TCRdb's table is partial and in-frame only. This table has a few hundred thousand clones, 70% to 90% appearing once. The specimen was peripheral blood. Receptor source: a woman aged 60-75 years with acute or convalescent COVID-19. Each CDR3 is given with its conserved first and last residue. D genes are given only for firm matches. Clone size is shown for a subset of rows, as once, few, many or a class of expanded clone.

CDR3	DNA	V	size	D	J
CASSSDRVPDNEQFF	TGTGCCAGCAGCTCCGACAGGGTCCCCGACAATGAGCAGTTCTTC	TRBV5-4	NA	TRBD1	TRBJ2-1
CAISEQLAEVSYEQYF	TGTGCCATCAGTGAACAATTGGCAGAAGTTTCCTACGAGCAGTACTTC	TRBV10-3	once	NA	TRBJ2-7
CASSALAASSGANVLTF	TGTGCCAGCAGCGCACTAGCGGCAAGTTCTGGGGCCAACGTCCTGACTTTC	TRBV7-3	NA	TRBD2	TRBJ2-6
CASSPKTSGGELFF	TGTGCCAGCAGTCCGAAAACTAGTGGCGGGGAGCTGTTTTTT	TRBV6-5	NA	NA	TRBJ2-2
CASTATGDGYTF	TGTGCCAGCACCGCGACAGGGGATGGCTACACCTTC	TRBV2	once	TRBD1	TRBJ1-2
CASSYLDRGRVSEKLFF	TGTGCCAGCAGCTACCTGGACAGGGGAAGGGTTAGTGAAAAACTGTTTTTT	TRBV5-6	NA	TRBD1	TRBJ1-4
CASSVAWEQGEGNTIYF	TGTGCCAGCAGCGTAGCTTGGGAACAGGGGGAAGGAAACACCATATATTTT	TRBV9	NA	TRBD1	TRBJ1-3
CSVIGQGAYEQYF	TGCAGCGTAATAGGACAGGGGGCGTACGAGCAGTACTTC	TRBV29-1	once	TRBD1	TRBJ2-7
CASSLWRSSSYNEQFF	TGTGCCAGCAGCTTATGGCGGTCGAGCTCCTACAATGAGCAGTTCTTC	TRBV7-2	NA	NA	TRBJ2-1
CARSGTSSYEQYF	TGTGCCAGATCAGGGACTAGCAGCTACGAGCAGTACTTC	TRBV2	NA	TRBD2	TRBJ2-7
CASSLNGRVQETQYF	TGTGCCAGCAGCTTAAATGGGAGGGTCCAAGAGACCCAGTACTTC	TRBV7-3	NA	TRBD2	TRBJ2-5
CASSYSGQVTYEQYF	TGTGCCAGCAGTTACTCGGGACAGGTTACCTACGAGCAGTACTTC	TRBV6-5	NA	TRBD1	TRBJ2-7
CASSPRWGQGNEKLFF	TGTGCCAGCAGCCCACGGTGGGGGCAGGGTAATGAAAAACTGTTTTTT	TRBV7-8	NA	NA	TRBJ1-4
CASSPGGGRSTDTQYF	TGTGCCAGCAGCCCAGGTGGCGGGAGGAGCACAGATACGCAGTATTTT	TRBV5-4	once	TRBD2	TRBJ2-3
CASSFRPGQGAEGANVLTF	TGCGCCAGCAGCTTTCGACCGGGACAGGGGGCGGAAGGGGCCAACGTCCTGACTTTC	TRBV5-1	NA	TRBD1	TRBJ2-6
CASSFPGTGEAGELFF	TGTGCCAGCAGTTTCCCCGGGACAGGGGAAGCCGGGGAGCTGTTTTTT	TRBV28	NA	TRBD1	TRBJ2-2
CASSVDTNYGYTF	TGTGCCAGCAGTGTAGACACCAACTATGGCTACACCTTC	TRBV2	NA	NA	TRBJ1-2
CARSWAAGRQETQYF	TGTGCCAGAAGCTGGGCAGCGGGGAGGCAAGAGACCCAGTACTTC	TRBV5-3	once	TRBD2	TRBJ2-5
CASSLALDRGYGYTF	TGTGCCAGCAGCTTGGCCTTGGATCGGGGCTATGGCTACACCTTC	TRBV5-6	NA	NA	TRBJ1-2
CASSRGTEYNSPLHF	TGTGCCAGCAGCCGTGGGACAGAATATAATTCACCCCTCCACTTT	TRBV3-1/TRBV3-2	NA	TRBD1	TRBJ1-6
CASSSTGENSPLHF	TGCGCCAGCAGCTCCACAGGGGAAAATTCACCCCTCCACTTT	TRBV5-1	NA	TRBD1	TRBJ1-6
CASSFGARRGYQETQYF	TGCGCCAGCAGCTTTGGGGCTAGGCGTGGGTACCAAGAGACCCAGTACTTC	TRBV5-1	NA	NA	TRBJ2-5
CASSKDRAGPQPQHF	TGTGCCAGCAGCAAGGACAGGGCTGGTCCTCAGCCCCAGCATTTT	TRBV13	once	TRBD1	TRBJ1-5
CASRDRAGANVLTF	TGTGCCAGTAGAGACAGGGCCGGGGCCAACGTCCTGACTTTC	TRBV19	NA	TRBD1	TRBJ2-6
CASSVYGLAEQETQYF	TGTGCCAGCAGCGTCTATGGGCTAGCGGAACAAGAGACCCAGTACTTC	TRBV7-6	NA	TRBD2	TRBJ2-5
CASSYDEGAETQYF	TGTGCCAGCAGTTACGACGAGGGGGCAGAGACCCAGTACTTC	TRBV6-2/TRBV6-3	NA	TRBD1	TRBJ2-5
CASSGTGFIYGYTF	TGTGCCAGCAGCGGTACAGGGTTTATCTATGGCTACACCTTC	TRBV5-4	few	NA	TRBJ1-2
CASTGQAGTDTQYF	TGTGCCAGCACCGGACAAGCTGGCACAGATACGCAGTATTTT	TRBV19	NA	NA	TRBJ2-3
CASSPGGDSYGYTF	TGTGCCAGCTCACCAGGGGGCGATAGCTATGGCTACACCTTC	TRBV18	NA	NA	TRBJ1-2
CASSVAGSPTEQYF	TGTGCCAGCAGCGTAGCGGGGTCACCTACGGAGCAGTACTTC	TRBV9	NA	NA	TRBJ2-7
CASSLGQRYGYTF	TGTGCCAGCAGTCTGGGACAGCGCTATGGCTACACCTTC	TRBV12-3/TRBV12-4	NA	TRBD1	TRBJ1-2
CASSQDGSSGYTF	TGTGCCAGCAGCCAAGATGGGAGCAGCGGCTACACCTTC	TRBV3-1/TRBV3-2	NA	NA	TRBJ1-2
CASSKSRLGTDTQYF	TGTGCCAGCAGCAAGTCTAGATTAGGCACAGATACGCAGTATTTT	TRBV11-1	NA	NA	TRBJ2-3
CASSYLFRTGYGQPQHF	TGTGCCAGCAGTTACTTGTTCCGGACAGGGTACGGTCAGCCCCAGCATTTT	TRBV6-2/TRBV6-3	NA	TRBD1	TRBJ1-5
CASSPDGKSGNTIYF	TGTGCCAGCAGCCCGGACGGGAAGTCTGGAAACACCATATATTTT	TRBV5-4	NA	NA	TRBJ1-3
CATREGGNTGELFF	TGTGCCACCCGAGAAGGGGGAAACACCGGGGAGCTGTTTTTT	TRBV6-6	NA	NA	TRBJ2-2
CASRGGQASVEQYF	TGTGCCAGCAGAGGGGGACAGGCCTCTGTGGAGCAGTACTTC	TRBV6-6	NA	TRBD1	TRBJ2-7
CASSPNIRGYTEAFF	TGTGCCAGCAGTCCGAATATAAGGGGCTACACTGAAGCTTTCTTT	TRBV27	NA	NA	TRBJ1-1
CAWSVGLAGGVGELFF	TGTGCCTGGAGTGTGGGACTAGCGGGAGGGGTTGGGGAGCTGTTTTTT	TRBV30	NA	TRBD2	TRBJ2-2
CASSPLRASGGGEQFF	TGTGCCAGCAGCCCTCTACGGGCTAGCGGGGGGGGCGAGCAGTTCTTC	TRBV4-2	NA	TRBD2	TRBJ2-1
CSVEPPQGVFYGYTF	TGCAGCGTTGAACCCCCACAAGGAGTATTCTATGGCTACACCTTC	TRBV29-1	NA	NA	TRBJ1-2
CASSMAAGGSGNTIYF	TGCGCCAGCAGCATGGCCGCAGGGGGCTCTGGAAACACCATATATTTT	TRBV5-1	NA	TRBD1	TRBJ1-3
CASSFTSYTEAFF	TGTGCCAGCAGCTTCACCAGTTACACTGAAGCTTTCTTT	TRBV7-8	NA	NA	TRBJ1-1
CASRAGQGWQDGYTF	TGTGCCAGCAGGGCGGGACAGGGTTGGCAGGATGGCTACACCTTC	TRBV28	NA	TRBD1	TRBJ1-2
CASSLRGGTEAFF	TGTGCCAGCAGCTTACGGGGAGGCACTGAAGCTTTCTTT	TRBV7-8	NA	NA	TRBJ1-1
CASSRDRATTQYF	TGTGCCAGCTCCCGGGACAGGGCAACGACCCAGTACTTC	TRBV18	once	TRBD1	TRBJ2-5
CASSFKDIHGYTF	TGTGCCAGCAGTTTTAAGGACATCCATGGCTACACCTTC	TRBV6-2/TRBV6-3	NA	NA	TRBJ1-2
CASSPPGRGRNEQFF	TGTGCCAGCAGCCCCCCCGGCAGGGGGCGGAATGAGCAGTTCTTC	TRBV7-2	NA	TRBD1	TRBJ2-1
CASRGEAQETQYF	TGTGCCAGCCGCGGCGAAGCCCAAGAGACCCAGTACTTC	TRBV6-5	NA	NA	TRBJ2-5
CASSKAGTTYNEQFF	TGTGCCAGCAGCAAGGCCGGGACTACCTACAATGAGCAGTTCTTC	TRBV7-3	NA	TRBD2	TRBJ2-1
CASNLAGGYNEQFF	TGTGCCAGTAATCTAGCGGGAGGGTACAATGAGCAGTTCTTC	TRBV9	NA	TRBD2	TRBJ2-1
CASEGNHRDGYTGELFF	TGTGCCTCGGAGGGGAATCATAGGGACGGCTACACCGGGGAGCTGTTTTTT	TRBV7-6	NA	NA	TRBJ2-2
CASSQENRMNTEAFF	TGTGCCAGCAGCCAAGAAAACAGAATGAACACTGAAGCTTTCTTT	TRBV14	NA	NA	TRBJ1-1
CAGVMVWQGDWSYNSPLHF	TGTGCCGGTGTAATGGTATGGCAGGGTGACTGGTCCTATAATTCACCCCTCCACTTT	TRBV19	NA	NA	TRBJ1-6
CASSTTGSGGANVLTF	TGTGCCAGTAGTACGACAGGCTCTGGAGGGGCCAACGTCCTGACTTTC	TRBV19	NA	NA	TRBJ2-6
CASSIGQGRGYSNQPQHF	TGTGCCAGTAGTATTGGACAGGGCAGGGGGTATAGCAATCAGCCCCAGCATTTT	TRBV19	NA	TRBD1	TRBJ1-5
CASSFPGQGLF	TGTGCCAGCAGTTTCCCGGGACAGGGGCTCTTC	TRBV6-2/TRBV6-3	NA	TRBD1	TRBJ2-1
CASKKTSGSYNEQFF	TGTGCCAGCAAGAAGACTAGCGGCTCCTACAATGAGCAGTTCTTC	TRBV28	once	TRBD2	TRBJ2-1